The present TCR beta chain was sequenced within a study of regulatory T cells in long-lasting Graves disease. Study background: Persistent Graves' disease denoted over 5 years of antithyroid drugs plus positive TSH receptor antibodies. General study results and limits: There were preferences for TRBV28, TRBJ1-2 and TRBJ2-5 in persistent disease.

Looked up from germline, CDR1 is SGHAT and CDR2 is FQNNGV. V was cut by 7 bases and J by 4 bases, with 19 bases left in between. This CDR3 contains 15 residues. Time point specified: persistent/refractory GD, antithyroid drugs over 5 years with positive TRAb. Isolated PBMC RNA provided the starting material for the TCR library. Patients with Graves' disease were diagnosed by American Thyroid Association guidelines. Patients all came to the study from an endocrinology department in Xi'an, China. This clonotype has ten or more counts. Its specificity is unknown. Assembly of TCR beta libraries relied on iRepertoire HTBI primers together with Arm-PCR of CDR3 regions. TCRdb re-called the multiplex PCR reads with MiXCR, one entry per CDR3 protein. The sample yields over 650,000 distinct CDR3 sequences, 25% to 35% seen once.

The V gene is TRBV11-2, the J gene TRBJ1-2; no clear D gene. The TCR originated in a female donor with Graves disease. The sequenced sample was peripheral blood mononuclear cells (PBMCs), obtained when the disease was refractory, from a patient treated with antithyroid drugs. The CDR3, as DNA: TGTGCCAGCACCTCCGGCCGAGGGCGTCTCTATGGCTACACCTTC. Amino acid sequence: CASTSGRGRLYGYTF.